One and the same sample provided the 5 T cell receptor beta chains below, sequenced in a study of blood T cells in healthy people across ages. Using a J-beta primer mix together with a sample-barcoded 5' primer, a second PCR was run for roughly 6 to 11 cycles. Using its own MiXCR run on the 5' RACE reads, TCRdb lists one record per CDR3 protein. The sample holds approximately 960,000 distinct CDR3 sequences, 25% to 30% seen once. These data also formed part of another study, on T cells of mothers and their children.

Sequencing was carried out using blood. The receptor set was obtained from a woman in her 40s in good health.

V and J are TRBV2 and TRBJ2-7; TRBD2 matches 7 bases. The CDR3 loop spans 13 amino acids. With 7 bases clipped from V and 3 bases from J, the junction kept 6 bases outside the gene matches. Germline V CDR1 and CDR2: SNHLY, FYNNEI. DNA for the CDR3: TGTGCCAGCAAGGGCGGACTAGTCTACGAGCAGTACTTC. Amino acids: CASKGGLVYEQYF.

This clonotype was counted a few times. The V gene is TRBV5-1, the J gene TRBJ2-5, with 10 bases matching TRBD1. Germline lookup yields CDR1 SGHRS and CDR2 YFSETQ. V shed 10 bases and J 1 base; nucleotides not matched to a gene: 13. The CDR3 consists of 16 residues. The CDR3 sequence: CAAFPGTGDFQETQYF. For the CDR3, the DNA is TGCGCCGCCTTCCCGGGGACAGGGGATTTCCAAGAGACCCAGTACTTC.

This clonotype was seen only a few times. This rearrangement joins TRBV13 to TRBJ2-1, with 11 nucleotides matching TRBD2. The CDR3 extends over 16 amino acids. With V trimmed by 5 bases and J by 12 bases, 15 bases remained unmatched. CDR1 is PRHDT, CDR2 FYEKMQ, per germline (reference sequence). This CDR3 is CASSVLAGVSRSGQFF. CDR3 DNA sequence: TGTGCCAGCAGCGTACTAGCGGGGGTCTCTAGGTCGGGGCAGTTCTTC.

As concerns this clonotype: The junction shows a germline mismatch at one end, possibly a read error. As DNA, the CDR3 is TGTGCCGGCAGCTCCGATCAGGGCGCTTATAATTCACCCCTCCACTTT. Protein sequence: CAGSSDQGAYNSPLHF. V is TRBV7-2 and J is TRBJ1-6; TRBD1 is a possible D gene (5 bases). CDR1 and CDR2 (germline): SGHTA, FQGNSA. CDR3 length: 16 residues. The whole variable domain, remainder taken from reference TRBV7-2 and TRBJ1-6, is GAGVSQSPSNKVTEKGKDVELRCDPISGHTALYWYRQSLGQGLEFLIYFQGNSAPDKSGLPSDRFSAERTGGSVSTLTIQRTQQEDSAVYLCAGSSDQGAYNSPLHFGNGTRLTVT.

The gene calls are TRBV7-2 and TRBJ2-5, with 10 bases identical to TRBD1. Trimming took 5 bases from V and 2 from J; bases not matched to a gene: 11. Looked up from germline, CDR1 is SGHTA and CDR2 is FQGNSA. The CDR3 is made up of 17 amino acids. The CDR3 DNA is TGTGCCAGCAGCATTAGCTCCGGGACAGGGGCACAAGAGACCCAGTACTTC. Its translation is CASSISSGTGAQETQYF. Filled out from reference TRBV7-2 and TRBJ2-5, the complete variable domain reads GAGVSQSPSNKVTEKGKDVELRCDPISGHTALYWYRQSLGQGLEFLIYFQGNSAPDKSGLPSDRFSAERTGGSVSTLTIQRTQQEDSAVYLCASSISSGTGAQETQYFGPGTRLLVL.